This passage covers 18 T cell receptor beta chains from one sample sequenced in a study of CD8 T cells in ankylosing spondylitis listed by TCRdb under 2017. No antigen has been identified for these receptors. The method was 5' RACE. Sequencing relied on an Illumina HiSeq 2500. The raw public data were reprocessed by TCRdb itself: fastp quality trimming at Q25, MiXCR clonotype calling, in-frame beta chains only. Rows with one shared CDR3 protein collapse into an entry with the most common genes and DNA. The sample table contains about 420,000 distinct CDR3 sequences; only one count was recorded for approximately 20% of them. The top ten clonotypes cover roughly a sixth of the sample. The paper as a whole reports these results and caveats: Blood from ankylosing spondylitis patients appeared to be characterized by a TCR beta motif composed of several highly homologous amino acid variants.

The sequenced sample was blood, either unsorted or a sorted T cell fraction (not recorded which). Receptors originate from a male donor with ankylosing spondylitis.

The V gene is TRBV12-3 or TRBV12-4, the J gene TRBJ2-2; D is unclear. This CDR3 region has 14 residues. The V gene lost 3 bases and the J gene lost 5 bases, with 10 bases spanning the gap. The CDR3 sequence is CASSFLGVTGELFF. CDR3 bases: TGTGCCAGCAGTTTTCTCGGAGTTACCGGGGAGCTGTTTTTT.

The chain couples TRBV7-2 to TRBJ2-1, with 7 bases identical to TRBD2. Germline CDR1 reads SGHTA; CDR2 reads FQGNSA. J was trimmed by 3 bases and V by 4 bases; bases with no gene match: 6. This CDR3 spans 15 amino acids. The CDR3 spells CASSSSSGNYNEQFF. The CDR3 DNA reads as TGTGCCAGCAGCTCCTCTAGCGGAAACTACAATGAGCAGTTCTTC.

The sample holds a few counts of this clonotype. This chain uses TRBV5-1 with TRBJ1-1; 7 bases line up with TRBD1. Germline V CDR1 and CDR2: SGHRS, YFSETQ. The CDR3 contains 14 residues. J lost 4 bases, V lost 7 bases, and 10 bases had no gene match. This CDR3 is CASGSGTATTEAFF. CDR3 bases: TGCGCCAGCGGCTCCGGGACAGCGACCACTGAAGCTTTCTTT.

CDR3: CASSLEWGARQPQHF. The CDR3 region has the DNA TGTGCCAGCAGCTTAGAATGGGGGGCTCGTCAGCCCCAGCATTTT. The genes are TRBV7-2 and TRBJ1-5; D may be TRBD1 (6 bases). The V and J ends lost 1 base and 6 bases respectively, with 13 bases between them. CDR3 length equals 15 residues. Germline CDR1 is SGHTA and CDR2 is FQGNSA.

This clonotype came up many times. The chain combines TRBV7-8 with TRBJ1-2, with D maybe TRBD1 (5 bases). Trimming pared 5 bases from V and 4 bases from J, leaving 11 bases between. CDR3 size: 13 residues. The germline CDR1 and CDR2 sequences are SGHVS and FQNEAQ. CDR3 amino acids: CASSPGLGYGYTF. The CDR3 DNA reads TGTGCCAGCAGCCCGGGACTCGGCTATGGCTACACCTTC.

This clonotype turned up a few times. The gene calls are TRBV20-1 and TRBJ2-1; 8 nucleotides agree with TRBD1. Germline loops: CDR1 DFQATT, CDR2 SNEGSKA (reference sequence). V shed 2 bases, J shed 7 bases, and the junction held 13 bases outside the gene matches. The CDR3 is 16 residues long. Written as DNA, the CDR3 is TGCAGTGCTAGACAATCCAGGGGGCGACTGGGAAATGAGCAGTTCTTC. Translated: CSARQSRGRLGNEQFF.

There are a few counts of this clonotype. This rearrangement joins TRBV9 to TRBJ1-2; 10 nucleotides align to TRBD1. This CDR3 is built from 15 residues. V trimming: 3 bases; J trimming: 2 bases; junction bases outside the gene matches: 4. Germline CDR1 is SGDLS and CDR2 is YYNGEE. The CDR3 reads CASSARTGGNYGYTF. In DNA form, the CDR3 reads TGTGCCAGCAGCGCCCGGACAGGGGGGAACTATGGCTACACCTTC.

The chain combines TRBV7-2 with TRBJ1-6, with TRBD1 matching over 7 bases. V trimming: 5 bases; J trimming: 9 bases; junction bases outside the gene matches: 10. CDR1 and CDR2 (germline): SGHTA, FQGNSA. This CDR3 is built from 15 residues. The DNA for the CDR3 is TGTGCCAGCAGCCACCAGACAGGGCTGGGTTCACCCCTCCACTTT. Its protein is CASSHQTGLGSPLHF.

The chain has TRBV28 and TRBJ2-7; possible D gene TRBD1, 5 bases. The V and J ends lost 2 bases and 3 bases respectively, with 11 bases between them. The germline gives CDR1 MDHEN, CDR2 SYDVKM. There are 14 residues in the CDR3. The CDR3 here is CASSLPQDRYEQYF. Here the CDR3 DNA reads TGTGCCAGCAGTTTACCACAGGACCGCTACGAGCAGTACTTC.

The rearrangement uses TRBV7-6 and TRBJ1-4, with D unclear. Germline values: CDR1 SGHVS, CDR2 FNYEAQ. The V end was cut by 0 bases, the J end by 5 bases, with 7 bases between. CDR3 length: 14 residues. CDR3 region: CASSLARGNEKLFF. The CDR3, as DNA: TGTGCCAGCAGCTTAGCGCGAGGGAATGAAAAACTGTTTTTT.

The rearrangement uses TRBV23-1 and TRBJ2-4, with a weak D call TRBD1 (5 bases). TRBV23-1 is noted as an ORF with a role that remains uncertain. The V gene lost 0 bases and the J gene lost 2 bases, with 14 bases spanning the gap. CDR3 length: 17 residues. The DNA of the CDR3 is TGCGCCAGCAGTCAATCAGGACAAGACAAATCCAAAAACATTCAGTACTTC. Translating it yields CASSQSGQDKSKNIQYF.

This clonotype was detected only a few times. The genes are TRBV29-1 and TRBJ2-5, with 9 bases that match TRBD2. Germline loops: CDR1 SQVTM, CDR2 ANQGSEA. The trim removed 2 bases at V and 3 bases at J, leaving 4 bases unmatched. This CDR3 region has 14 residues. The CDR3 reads CSVEPGLAKETQYF. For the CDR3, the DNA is TGCAGCGTTGAACCTGGACTAGCGAAAGAGACCCAGTACTTC. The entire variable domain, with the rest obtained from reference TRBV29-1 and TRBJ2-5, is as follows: SAVISQKPSRDICQRGTSLTIQCQVDSQVTMMFWYRQQPGQSLTLIATANQGSEATYESGFVIDKFPISRPNLTFSTLTVSNMSPEDSSIYLCSVEPGLAKETQYFGPGTRLLVL.

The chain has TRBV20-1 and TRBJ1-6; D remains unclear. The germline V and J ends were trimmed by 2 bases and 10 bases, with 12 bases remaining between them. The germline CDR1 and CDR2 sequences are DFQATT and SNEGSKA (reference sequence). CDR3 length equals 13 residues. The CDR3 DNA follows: TGCAGTGCTAGATTGTCCGGTGGGTCACCCCTCCACTTT. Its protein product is CSARLSGGSPLHF.

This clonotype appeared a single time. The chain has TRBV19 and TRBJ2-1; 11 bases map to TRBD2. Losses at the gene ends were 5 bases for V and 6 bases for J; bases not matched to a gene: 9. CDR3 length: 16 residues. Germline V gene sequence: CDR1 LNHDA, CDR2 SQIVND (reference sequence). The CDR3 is CASSLPSGRRFNEQFF. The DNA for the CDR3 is TGTGCCAGTAGTTTACCTAGCGGGAGGAGGTTCAATGAGCAGTTCTTC.

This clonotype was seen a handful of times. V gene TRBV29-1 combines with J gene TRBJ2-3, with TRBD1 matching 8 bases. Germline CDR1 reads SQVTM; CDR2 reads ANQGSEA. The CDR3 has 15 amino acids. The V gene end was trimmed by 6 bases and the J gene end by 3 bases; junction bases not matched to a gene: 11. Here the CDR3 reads CSVTPGGVGTDTQYF. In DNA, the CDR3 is TGCAGCGTAACCCCAGGGGGCGTAGGGACAGATACGCAGTATTTT.

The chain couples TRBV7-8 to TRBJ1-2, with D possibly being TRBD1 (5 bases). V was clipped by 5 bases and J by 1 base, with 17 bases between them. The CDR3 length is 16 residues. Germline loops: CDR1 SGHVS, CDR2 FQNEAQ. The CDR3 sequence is CASSLLRVMSNYGYTF. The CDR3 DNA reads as TGTGCCAGCAGCCTACTCAGGGTAATGAGTAACTATGGCTACACCTTC.

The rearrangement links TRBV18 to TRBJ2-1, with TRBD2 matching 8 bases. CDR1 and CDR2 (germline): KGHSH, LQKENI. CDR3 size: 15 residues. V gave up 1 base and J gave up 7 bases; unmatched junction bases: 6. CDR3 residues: CASSPQGTRGNEQFF. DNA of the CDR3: TGTGCCAGCTCACCACAGGGGACTAGAGGTAATGAGCAGTTCTTC.

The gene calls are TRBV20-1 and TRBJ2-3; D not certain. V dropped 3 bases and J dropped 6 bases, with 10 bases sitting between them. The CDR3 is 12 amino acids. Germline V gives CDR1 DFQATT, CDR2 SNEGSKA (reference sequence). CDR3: CSARIWWDTQYF. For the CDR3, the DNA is TGCAGTGCTAGGATTTGGTGGGATACGCAGTATTTT.